These T cell receptor beta chains were read from a single sample in a study of blood T cells in healthy people across ages. TCRdb re-derived calls from the 5' RACE reads in MiXCR, one entry per CDR3 protein. The sample has hundreds of thousands of distinct CDR3 sequences; around two fifths are singletons. Sequenced input: blood. These receptors originate from a man in his sixties in good health. Each CDR3 is given with its conserved first and last residue. A D gene is named only where the DNA matches it firmly. Clone size is stated in some rows and not others, as once, few, many or a class when expanded.

V	size	D	J	DNA	CDR3
TRBV7-2	-	-	TRBJ1-1	TGTGCCAGCAGCTTGACTCCGGGACTGATGAACACTGAAGCTTTCTTT	CASSLTPGLMNTEAFF
TRBV5-6	-	-	TRBJ1-6	TGTGCCAGCAGCTCCGGCGGGGGCACTTATTCACCCCTCCACTTT	CASSSGGGTYSPLHF
TRBV3-1	-	TRBD1	TRBJ1-5	TGTGCCAGCAGCCAGGGACAGCCTTGTAGCAATCAGCCCCAGCATTTT	CASSQGQPCSNQPQHF
TRBV7-6	-	TRBD1	TRBJ1-2	TGTGCCAGCAGTCCCAAACAGGGGGACTATGGCTACACCTTC	CASSPKQGDYGYTF
TRBV5-6	-	-	TRBJ1-6	TGTGCCAGCAGCTTGCCTGCTAATTCACCCCTCCACTTT	CASSLPANSPLHF
TRBV7-3	-	TRBD2	TRBJ2-5	TGTGCCAGCAGCGCCCGGGGGGGCCAAGAGACCCAGTACTTC	CASSARGGQETQYF
TRBV6-5	-	TRBD1	TRBJ2-2	TGTGCCAGCAGTTACTCGGGACAGGGAAACACCGGGGAGCTGTTTTTT	CASSYSGQGNTGELFF
TRBV6-2/TRBV6-3	few	-	TRBJ2-6	TGTGCCAGCAGGAGAGGGAGCTCTGGGGCCAACGTCCTGACTTTC	CASRRGSSGANVLTF
TRBV27	few	-	TRBJ1-2	TGTGCCAGCAGTTTATTAGGGCAGGGAAATAGCTATGGCTACACCTTC	CASSLLGQGNSYGYTF
TRBV7-2	-	-	TRBJ2-1	TGTGCCAGCAGCTTAGGCCCCCCGGGACCATACAATGAGCAGTTCTTC	CASSLGPPGPYNEQFF
TRBV6-2/TRBV6-3	once	-	TRBJ1-1	TGTGCCAGCGGAAAGGGCACTGAAGCTTTCTTT	CASGKGTEAFF
TRBV7-9	-	TRBD2	TRBJ2-1	TGTGCCAGCAGCTTACTTTCGGGGGGAAGTGCGTCCTACAATGAGCAGTTCTTC	CASSLLSGGSASYNEQFF
TRBV7-3	-	-	TRBJ2-7	TGTGCCAGCAGCTTCGAGAGCAGGACCTACAATGAGCAGTACTTC	CASSFESRTYNEQYF
TRBV7-9	-	TRBD1	TRBJ2-5	TGTGCCAGCAGCCCATTGCCGGGACAGACTCACAGGACCCAGTACTTC	CASSPLPGQTHRTQYF
TRBV29-1	once	TRBD1	TRBJ2-2	TGCAGCGTGATACAGGGGTTCGGGGAGCTGTTTTTT	CSVIQGFGELFF